This TCR beta chain was retrieved from a study of blood T cell repertoires in COVID-19. TCRdb's copy holds only in-frame clones and misses some; the assay was immunoSEQ multiplex PCR. The sample holds about 180,000 clones, over 75% seen once. The CDR3 consists of 15 residues. Losses at the gene ends were 6 bases for V and 3 bases for J; bases not matched to a gene: 9. CDR1 and CDR2 (germline): SGHAT, FQNNGV. The J gene is TRBJ2-7, the V gene TRBV11-2; 9 positions agree with TRBD1. This sequence originates from a man aged 40-50 years with active or convalescent COVID-19. Sequenced material: peripheral blood. DNA for the CDR3: TGTGCCAGCAGGAACGCCGGACAGGGGAACTACGAGCAGTACTTC. Amino acid sequence: CASRNAGQGNYEQYF. Variable domain in full (rest from reference TRBV11-2 and TRBJ2-7): EAGVAQSPRYKIIEKRQSVAFWCNPISGHATLYWYQQILGQGPKLLIQFQNNGVVDDSQLPKDRFSAERLKGVDSTLKIQPAKLEDSAVYLCASRNAGQGNYEQYFGPGTRLTVT.